These T cell receptor beta chains were read from a single sample in a study of neurological immune-mediated disorders. One entry per CDR3 protein results from TCRdb running MiXCR on the 5' RACE reads. The sample has about 33,000 distinct CDR3 sequences, 10% to 15% seen once. The source material was PBMCs. These receptors were taken from a middle-aged woman in good health. Both conserved end residues are part of each CDR3. D genes are given only for firm matches. Clone size is shown for a subset of rows, as once, few, many or a class of expanded clone.

v_gene	d_gene	len	abundance	j_gene	CDR3aa	CDR3nt
TRBV3-1	NA	14	many	TRBJ2-3	CASSRGREGDTQYF	TGTGCCAGCAGCCGGGGACGGGAAGGGGATACGCAGTATTTT
TRBV4-3	NA	14	many	TRBJ2-1	CASSQDSGRGEQFF	TGCGCCAGCAGCCAAGATTCTGGCCGGGGCGAGCAGTTCTTC
TRBV25-1	TRBD1	12	NA	TRBJ1-3	CAISDRGDTIYF	TGTGCCATCTCGGACAGGGGGGACACCATATATTTT
TRBV2	TRBD2	16	many	TRBJ2-1	CASSVLPSGSYNEQFF	TGTGCCAGCAGTGTGCTCCCTAGCGGTTCCTACAATGAGCAGTTCTTC
TRBV12-3/TRBV12-4	TRBD1	14	NA	TRBJ2-4	CANTPTGGENIQYF	TGTGCTAACACCCCGACAGGGGGGGAAAACATTCAGTACTTC
TRBV6-5	NA	14	many	TRBJ1-3	CASSYWGSGNTIYF	TGTGCCAGCAGTTACTGGGGATCTGGAAACACCATATATTTT
TRBV27	NA	15	many	TRBJ2-5	CASSPQGGPQETQYF	TGTGCCAGCAGTCCCCAGGGGGGCCCTCAAGAGACCCAGTACTTC
TRBV14	TRBD1	17	NA	TRBJ2-3	CASSQDPRGRGTDTQYF	TGTGCCAGCAGCCAAGATCCCAGGGGGCGCGGCACAGATACGCAGTATTTT
TRBV20-1	NA	13	NA	TRBJ2-2	CSANDGRTGELFF	TGCAGTGCTAACGACGGGAGAACCGGGGAGCTGTTTTTT
TRBV5-1	NA	14	many	TRBJ1-1	CASSPTRVNTEAFF	TGCGCCAGCAGCCCCACCCGGGTGAACACTGAAGCTTTCTTT
TRBV20-1	TRBD1	12	few	TRBJ2-5	CSAPDREETQYF	TGCAGTGCTCCGGACAGGGAGGAGACCCAGTACTTC
TRBV12-3/TRBV12-4	NA	13	NA	TRBJ1-5	CASSLGGGQPQHF	TGTGCCAGCAGTTTGGGGGGGGGACAGCCCCAGCATTTT
TRBV6-2/TRBV6-3	NA	16	many	TRBJ1-5	CASTPRGRGENQPQHF	TGTGCCAGCACCCCGAGGGGTCGGGGGGAAAATCAGCCCCAGCATTTT
TRBV7-2	TRBD2	13	NA	TRBJ2-3	CASSLGGGLTQYF	TGTGCCAGCAGCTTAGGCGGGGGGCTTACGCAGTATTTT
TRBV4-1	TRBD2	15	many	TRBJ2-7	CASSLLGTTGYEQYF	TGCGCCAGCAGCCTTCTAGGGACTACCGGCTACGAGCAGTACTTC
TRBV10-3	NA	17	many	TRBJ2-1	CAISKESGPSSYNEQFF	TGTGCCATCAGCAAAGAATCGGGGCCAAGCTCCTACAATGAGCAGTTCTTC
TRBV5-1	NA	13	many	TRBJ1-2	CASSTGMAYGYTF	TGCGCCAGCAGCACGGGCATGGCCTATGGCTACACCTTC
TRBV15	NA	14	many	TRBJ2-1	CATSRHGGYNEQFF	TGTGCCACCAGCAGGCATGGGGGCTACAATGAGCAGTTCTTC
TRBV20-1	NA	11	many	TRBJ1-1	CSAVMNTEAFF	TGCAGTGCTGTTATGAACACTGAAGCTTTCTTT
TRBV7-2	NA	14	once	TRBJ2-7	CASSLGTIPYEQYF	TGTGCCAGCAGCTTAGGTACTATTCCGTACGAGCAGTACTTC
TRBV7-2	NA	14	NA	TRBJ2-5	CASSLLGRPETQYF	TGTGCCAGCAGCCTACTTGGTAGACCCGAGACCCAGTACTTC
TRBV5-6	NA	15	many	TRBJ2-5	CASSSSLELQETQYF	TGTGCCAGCAGCTCGTCCTTGGAACTCCAAGAGACCCAGTACTTC
TRBV10-1	NA	12	many	TRBJ2-7	CASSATRDPLNF	TGCGCCAGCTCCGCTACACGGGACCCCCTGAACTTC
TRBV10-2	TRBD1	16	many	TRBJ1-1	CASSAKNRGHGTEAFF	TGCGCCAGCAGTGCCAAAAACAGGGGGCACGGGACTGAAGCTTTCTTT
TRBV20-1	NA	14	many	TRBJ1-1	CSARGRGFDTEAFF	TGCAGTGCTAGAGGTCGGGGTTTCGACACTGAAGCTTTCTTT
TRBV7-2	NA	15	NA	TRBJ2-3	CASSLAGGLGDTQYF	TGTGCCAGCAGCTTAGCGGGCGGGCTCGGCGATACGCAGTATTTT
TRBV6-1	NA	14	many	TRBJ2-5	CASSEGSVQETQYF	TGTGCCAGCAGTGAAGGGTCGGTACAAGAGACCCAGTACTTC
TRBV29-1	NA	12	NA	TRBJ1-2	CSVGLGNYGYTF	TGCAGCGTTGGTTTGGGAAACTATGGCTACACCTTC
TRBV25-1	NA	14	many	TRBJ2-7	CASSFRAQGGEQYF	TGTGCCAGCAGTTTTCGCGCACAGGGAGGCGAGCAGTACTTC
TRBV5-5	TRBD2	16	NA	TRBJ2-1	CASSPGLAGEYNEQFF	TGTGCCAGCAGCCCCGGACTAGCGGGAGAATACAATGAGCAGTTCTTC
TRBV5-1	NA	15	many	TRBJ2-7	CASHGGTINSYEQYF	TGCGCCAGCCATGGTGGGACAATTAACTCCTACGAGCAGTACTTC
TRBV5-1	NA	12	many	TRBJ1-2	CASSLVGYGYTF	TGCGCCAGCAGCTTGGTGGGCTATGGCTACACCTTC
TRBV7-2	TRBD2	15	many	TRBJ2-5	CASSPRGGRGETQYF	TGTGCCAGCAGCCCCCGCGGGGGGAGGGGAGAGACCCAGTACTTC
TRBV5-1	TRBD2	14	many	TRBJ2-1	CASSRESGNNEQFF	TGCGCCAGCAGCCGCGAGAGCGGGAACAATGAGCAGTTCTTC